This T cell receptor (beta chain) was sequenced in a study of technical replicates of blood from four donors. Generated by immunoSEQ multiplex PCR, the TCRdb table keeps only in-frame clones and is missing some. The sample holds under 75,000 clones, around 88% seen once. The CDR3 consists of 14 residues. With 0 bases removed from V and 5 bases from J, the gap between germline ends came to 9 bases. Germline-derived CDR1 and CDR2 are SGHNT and YYREEE (reference sequence). The chain carries TRBV5-4 and TRBJ2-1, with D perhaps matching TRBD2 (6 bases). Sequencing used PBMCs. This sequence was found in a human donor in good health. Some clones in this sample may be carry-over from other donors' samples. CDR3: CASSLAGDHNEQFF. For the CDR3, the DNA is TGTGCCAGCAGCTTGGCGGGGGACCACAATGAGCAGTTCTTC.